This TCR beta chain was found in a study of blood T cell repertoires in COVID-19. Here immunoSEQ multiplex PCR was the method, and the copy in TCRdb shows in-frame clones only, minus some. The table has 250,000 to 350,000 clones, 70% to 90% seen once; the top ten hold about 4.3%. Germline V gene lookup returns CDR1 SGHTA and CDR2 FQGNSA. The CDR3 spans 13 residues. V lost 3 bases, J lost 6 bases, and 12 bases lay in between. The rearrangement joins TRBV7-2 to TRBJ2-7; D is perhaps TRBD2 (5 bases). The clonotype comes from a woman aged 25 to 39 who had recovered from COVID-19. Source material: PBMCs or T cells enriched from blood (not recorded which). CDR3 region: CASSLGGLSEQYF. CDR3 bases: TGTGCCAGCAGCTTGGGCGGGCTTAGCGAGCAGTACTTC.